This T cell receptor beta chain is from a study of T cell responses to AZD1222 COVID-19 vaccine. Study-level information: The study pooled second doses at about 4 or about 12 weeks. Whole-study results and caveats: Reportedly, close to half of spike-specific TCRs are directed against unmutated variant regions. The donors showed a predominance of white British ancestry and of females, with possible underestimation of clonal diversity. In all cases, repertoires were sampled only after the peak T cell response.

Concerning this clone itself: Its specificity is not known.

Only in-frame clones appear in the TCRdb table, and some are missing; sequencing was by immunoSEQ multiplex PCR. Among about 120,000 clones listed, less than 90% were seen once. Germline V lookup: CDR1 SGHRS, CDR2 YFSETQ. V lost 3 bases and J lost 1; bases outside the gene matches: 12. CDR3 length equals 18 residues. The TCR sequence derives from an adult in good health. This specimen was peripheral blood, taken on day 0 of AZD1222 vaccination. The rearrangement links TRBV5-1 to TRBJ2-3; 9 nucleotides agree with TRBD1. The CDR3: CASSYAGTGTGRTDTQYF. The CDR3 bases are TGCGCCAGCAGCTACGCCGGCACCGGGACAGGGCGCACAGATACGCAGTATTTT.